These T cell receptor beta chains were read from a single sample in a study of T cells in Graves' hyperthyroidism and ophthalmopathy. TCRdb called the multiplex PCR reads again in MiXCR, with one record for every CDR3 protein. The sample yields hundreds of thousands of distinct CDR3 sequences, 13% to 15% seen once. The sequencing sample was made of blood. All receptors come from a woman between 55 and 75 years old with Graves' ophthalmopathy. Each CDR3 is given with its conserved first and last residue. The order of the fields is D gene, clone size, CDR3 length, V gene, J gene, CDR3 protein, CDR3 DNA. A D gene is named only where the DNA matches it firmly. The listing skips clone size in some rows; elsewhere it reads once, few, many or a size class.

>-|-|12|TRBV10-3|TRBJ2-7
CAIRGGGYEQYF
TGTGCCATCAGGGGGGGCGGCTACGAGCAGTACTTC
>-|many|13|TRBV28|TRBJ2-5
CASSLGGRETQYF
TGTGCCAGCAGCTTAGGAGGGAGGGAGACCCAGTACTTC
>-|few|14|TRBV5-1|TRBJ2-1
CASREGRSYNEQFF
TGCGCCAGCAGGGAGGGGCGTTCCTACAATGAGCAGTTCTTC
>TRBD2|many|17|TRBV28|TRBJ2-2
CASSPWTSGRGAGELFF
TGTGCCAGCAGTCCTTGGACTAGCGGGAGGGGTGCCGGGGAGCTGTTTTTT
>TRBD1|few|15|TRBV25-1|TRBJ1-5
CASSESGTGNQPQHF
TGTGCCAGCAGTGAATCCGGGACAGGCAATCAGCCCCAGCATTTT
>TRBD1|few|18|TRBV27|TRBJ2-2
CASSPSGGVTRGTGELFF
TGTGCCAGCAGTCCCTCAGGGGGCGTAACGCGCGGCACCGGGGAGCTGTTTTTT
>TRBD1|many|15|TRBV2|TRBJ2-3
CASNSRDSYTDTQYF
TGTGCCAGCAATTCCCGGGACAGCTACACAGATACGCAGTATTTT
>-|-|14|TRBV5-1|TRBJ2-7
CASSLKVSSYEQYF
TGCGCCAGCAGCTTGAAGGTTTCTTCCTACGAGCAGTACTTC
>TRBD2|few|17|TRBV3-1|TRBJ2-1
CASSAWTSGRAANEQFF
TGTGCCAGCAGCGCCTGGACTAGCGGGAGGGCGGCCAATGAGCAGTTCTTC
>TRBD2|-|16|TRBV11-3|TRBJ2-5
CASGSTWGLGQETQYF
TGTGCCAGCGGTTCAACTTGGGGACTAGGCCAAGAGACCCAGTACTTC
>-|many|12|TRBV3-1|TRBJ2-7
CASSHKGAEQYF
TGTGCCAGCAGCCATAAAGGGGCCGAGCAGTACTTC
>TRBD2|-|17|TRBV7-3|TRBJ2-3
CASSLGASGTGTDTQYF
TGTGCCAGCAGCTTAGGGGCTAGCGGGACCGGCACAGATACGCAGTATTTT
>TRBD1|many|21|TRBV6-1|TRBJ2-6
CASSEVLGQGATLSGANVLTF
TGTGCCAGCAGTGAAGTCTTGGGACAGGGGGCAACTCTCTCTGGGGCCAACGTCCTGACTTTC
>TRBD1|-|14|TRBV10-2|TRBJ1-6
CASSERGRDSPLHF
TGCGCCAGCAGTGAGAGGGGGCGAGACTCACCCCTCCACTTT
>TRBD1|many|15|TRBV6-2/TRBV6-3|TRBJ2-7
CASSLGTGLLAEQYF
TGTGCCAGCAGCCTTGGGACAGGGTTGTTGGCGGAGCAGTACTTC
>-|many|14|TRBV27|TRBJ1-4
CASRTGPRYEKLFF
TGTGCCAGCAGGACCGGACCCCGCTATGAAAAACTGTTTTTT
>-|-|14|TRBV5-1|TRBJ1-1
CASSSSFKNTEAFF
TGCGCCAGCAGCTCCAGTTTTAAGAACACTGAAGCTTTCTTT
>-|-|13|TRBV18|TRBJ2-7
CASSRDSLHEQYF
TGTGCCAGCTCGCGGGACAGCTTACACGAGCAGTACTTC
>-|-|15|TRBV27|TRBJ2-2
CASAGSRKRTGELFF
TGTGCCAGCGCGGGAAGCCGGAAAAGAACCGGGGAGCTGTTTTTT
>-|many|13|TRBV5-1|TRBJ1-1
CASSLGREVEAFF
TGCGCCAGCAGCTTGGGCAGGGAGGTTGAAGCTTTCTTT
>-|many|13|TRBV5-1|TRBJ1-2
CASSATRPSGYTF
TGCGCCAGCAGCGCGACTCGCCCTAGTGGCTACACCTTC
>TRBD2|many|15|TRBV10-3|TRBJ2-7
CATGTSGLQPYEQYF
TGTGCCACCGGGACTAGCGGGTTACAGCCCTACGAGCAGTACTTC
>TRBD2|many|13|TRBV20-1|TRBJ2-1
CSAPGGFRAEQFF
TGCAGTGCTCCGGGAGGATTCCGGGCCGAGCAGTTCTTC
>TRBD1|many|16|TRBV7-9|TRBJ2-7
CASSLRGQGANYEQYF
TGTGCCAGCAGCTTACGGGGACAGGGGGCGAACTACGAGCAGTACTTC
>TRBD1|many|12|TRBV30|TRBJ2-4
CAWGTGDNIQYF
TGTGCCTGGGGGACAGGGGATAACATTCAGTACTTC
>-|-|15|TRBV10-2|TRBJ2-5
CASSEWGPGQETQYF
TGCGCCAGCAGTGAGTGGGGGCCCGGACAAGAGACCCAGTACTTC
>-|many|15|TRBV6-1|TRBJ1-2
CASSSSGTPRYGYTF
TGTGCCAGCAGTTCCTCCGGGACGCCGCGCTATGGCTACACCTTC
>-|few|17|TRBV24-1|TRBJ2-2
CATSDPRTEINTGELFF
TGTGCCACCAGTGATCCGAGGACAGAGATAAACACCGGGGAGCTGTTTTTT
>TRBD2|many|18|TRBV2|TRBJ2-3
CASSRGGRGLASTDTQYF
TGTGCCAGCAGTCGGGGGGGACGCGGACTAGCGAGCACAGATACGCAGTATTTT
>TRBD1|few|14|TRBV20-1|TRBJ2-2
CSAIGTANTGELFF
TGCAGTGCAATCGGGACAGCGAACACCGGGGAGCTGTTTTTT
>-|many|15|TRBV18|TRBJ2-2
CASSGPGQTTGELFF
TGTGCCAGCTCGGGACCGGGACAAACGACCGGGGAGCTGTTTTTT
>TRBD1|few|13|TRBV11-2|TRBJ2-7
CASTPDRDREQYF
TGTGCCAGCACCCCGGACAGGGACCGCGAGCAGTACTTC
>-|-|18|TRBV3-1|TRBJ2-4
CASSQLKYEKGEWNIQYF
TGTGCCAGCAGCCAACTCAAATATGAGAAGGGGGAGTGGAACATTCAGTACTTC
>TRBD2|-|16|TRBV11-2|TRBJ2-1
CASSYSGSGRDNEQFF
TGTGCCAGCAGCTATAGCGGGAGTGGAAGGGACAATGAGCAGTTCTTC
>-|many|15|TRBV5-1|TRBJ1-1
CASRLSQGLYTEAFF
TGCGCCAGCAGGCTGAGTCAGGGACTGTACACTGAAGCTTTCTTT
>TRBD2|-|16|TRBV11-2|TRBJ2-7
CASSRTSGRAQWEQYF
TGTGCCAGCAGCAGGACTAGCGGGAGGGCCCAGTGGGAGCAGTACTTC
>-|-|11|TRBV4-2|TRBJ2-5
CASSQGGFKYF
TGTGCCAGCAGCCAAGGTGGTTTTAAGTACTTC
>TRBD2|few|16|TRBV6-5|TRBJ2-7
CASSYPGLAGGNEQYF
TGTGCCAGCAGTTACCCTGGACTAGCGGGAGGTAACGAGCAGTACTTC
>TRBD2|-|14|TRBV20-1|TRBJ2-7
CSARVGGSDDEQYF
TGCAGTGCTAGAGTCGGCGGGAGTGACGACGAGCAGTACTTC
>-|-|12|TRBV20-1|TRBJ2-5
CSARPYQETQYF
TGCAGTGCTAGACCCTATCAAGAGACCCAGTACTTC